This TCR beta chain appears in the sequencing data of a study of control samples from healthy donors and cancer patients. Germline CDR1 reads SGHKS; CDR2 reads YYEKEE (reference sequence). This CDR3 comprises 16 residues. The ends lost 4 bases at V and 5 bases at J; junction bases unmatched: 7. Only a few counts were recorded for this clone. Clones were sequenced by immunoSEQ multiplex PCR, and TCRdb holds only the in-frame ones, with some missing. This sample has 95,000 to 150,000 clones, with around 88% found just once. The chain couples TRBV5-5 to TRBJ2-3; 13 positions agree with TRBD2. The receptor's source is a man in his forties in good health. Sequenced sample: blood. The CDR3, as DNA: TGTGCCAGCAGCCGAGAACTAGCGGGGGGGAGAGATACGCAGTATTTT. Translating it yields CASSRELAGGRDTQYF.